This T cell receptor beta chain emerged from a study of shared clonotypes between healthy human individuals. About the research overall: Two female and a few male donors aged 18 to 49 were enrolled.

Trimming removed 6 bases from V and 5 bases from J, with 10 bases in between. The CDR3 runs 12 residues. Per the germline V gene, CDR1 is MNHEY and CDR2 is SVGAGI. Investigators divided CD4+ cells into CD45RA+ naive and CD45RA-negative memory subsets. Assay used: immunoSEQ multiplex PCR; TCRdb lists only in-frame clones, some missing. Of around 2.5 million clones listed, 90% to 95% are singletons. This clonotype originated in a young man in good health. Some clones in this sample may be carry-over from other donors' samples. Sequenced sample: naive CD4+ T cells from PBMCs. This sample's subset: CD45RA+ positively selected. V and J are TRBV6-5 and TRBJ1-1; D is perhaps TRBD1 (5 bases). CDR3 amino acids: CASSRGETEAFF. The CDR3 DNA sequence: TGTGCCAGCAGCCGGGGGGAAACTGAAGCTTTCTTT.